What follows are 5 T cell receptor beta chains derived from one specimen sequenced in a study of glioma-infiltrating T cells. Amplification of TCR alpha and beta CDR3 regions from RNA used iRepertoire nested multiplex PCR. TCRdb re-called the multiplex PCR reads through MiXCR, storing one row per CDR3 protein. The table includes approximately 89,000 distinct CDR3 sequences, less than 30% detected once. Sequencing was performed on glioma tissue, nonneoplastic brain tissue, or PBMCs (not recorded which). These receptors all stem from a human donor with low-grade glioma or glioblastoma, undergoing nonglioma brain surgery, or in good health (not recorded which).

The V and J genes are TRBV5-4 and TRBJ2-1; 8 bases match TRBD2. The CDR3 is 15 amino acids. J gave up 3 bases and V 2 bases, and 4 bases lay outside the gene matches. CDR1 SGHNT and CDR2 YYREEE come from the germline V gene (reference sequence). The chain's CDR3 is CASSFSTSVYNEQFF. The CDR3 DNA follows: TGTGCCAGCAGCTTCTCGACTAGCGTCTACAATGAGCAGTTCTTC.

Points on this clonotype: A read error may produce the germline difference seen at one junction end. V is TRBV18 and J is TRBJ2-7; 14 bases map to TRBD2. Germline V lookup: CDR1 KGHSH, CDR2 LQKENI. The CDR3 is 18 amino acids. The CDR3 region is CASSPRGLAGAYSYEQHF. The CDR3 bases are TGTGCCAGCTCACCACGGGGACTAGCGGGGGCCTACTCCTACGAGCAGCACTTC.

Ten or more counts support this clonotype. The V and J genes are TRBV12-3 or TRBV12-4 and TRBJ1-5, with D unresolved. The V and J ends lost 3 bases and 3 bases respectively, with 15 bases between them. The CDR3 is 16 residues long. DNA for the CDR3: TGTGCCAGCAGTTTGGGAGGGAGTTTCATCAATCAGCCCCAGCATTTT. This encodes CASSLGGSFINQPQHF.

The chain joins TRBV18 to TRBJ1-1; 9 bases match TRBD1. The CDR3 is 16 residues long. J lost 0 bases, V lost 5 bases, and 7 bases had no gene match. Germline V gene sequence: CDR1 KGHSH, CDR2 LQKENI. CDR3 sequence: CASSVTGGFMNTEAFF. The CDR3 DNA reads as TGTGCCAGCTCAGTTACAGGGGGCTTTATGAACACTGAAGCTTTCTTT.

At least ten counts were recorded for this clonotype. V usage is TRBV12-3 or TRBV12-4 and J usage is TRBJ2-7; D is possibly TRBD1 (6 bases). This CDR3 has 13 amino acids. With 5 bases removed from V and 2 bases from J, the gap between germline ends came to 10 bases. CDR3 sequence reads: CASSTDSTYEQYF. The CDR3, as DNA: TGTGCCAGCAGTACGGACAGTACCTACGAGCAGTACTTC.